The rows below give T cell receptor beta chains drawn from one sample of a study of identical twins. TCRdb processed the 5' RACE reads anew with MiXCR; each CDR3 protein has one entry. The sample contains roughly 710,000 distinct CDR3 sequences, 6% to 6.5% of which appear only once. Material: naive T cells sorted from blood. The receptors derive from a man aged 18-30 years in good health. Both conserved end residues are part of each CDR3. Fields, in order: clone size, J gene, V gene, D gene, CDR3 DNA, CDR3 protein. A D gene is named only where the DNA matches it firmly. The size entry is marked missing in some rows and otherwise reads once, few, many or a size class.

size: many; J: TRBJ2-3; V: TRBV5-1; D: -; DNA: TGCGCCAGCACCCAATCCGCAGATACGCAGTATTTT; CDR3: CASTQSADTQYF
size: many; J: TRBJ2-6; V: TRBV5-1; D: -; DNA: TGCGCCAGCAGCTTGTATTCAGGGGCCCTCTCTGGGGCCAACGTCCTGACTTTC; CDR3: CASSLYSGALSGANVLTF
size: many; J: TRBJ2-1; V: TRBV12-3/TRBV12-4; D: -; DNA: TGTGCCAGCAGTTTTTCCCGACAGACCGGGACGGGGTGGAACAATGAGCAGTTCTTC; CDR3: CASSFSRQTGTGWNNEQFF
size: few; J: TRBJ1-5; V: TRBV27; D: -; DNA: TGTGCCAGCAGCCTTACGGGGGATCGAAGTCAGCCCCAGCATTTT; CDR3: CASSLTGDRSQPQHF
size: -; J: TRBJ2-2; V: TRBV24-1; D: -; DNA: TGTGCCACCAGTGGTAATCGAAACACCGGGGAGCTGTTTTTT; CDR3: CATSGNRNTGELFF
size: few; J: TRBJ2-7; V: TRBV28; D: TRBD1; DNA: TGTGCCAGCAGTCCGGACAGGGGGCGAAAATTAGGGTACGAGCAGTACTTC; CDR3: CASSPDRGRKLGYEQYF
size: many; J: TRBJ2-6; V: TRBV7-9; D: -; DNA: TGTGCCAGCAGCGCGAGCTCTGGGGCCAACGTCCTGACTTTC; CDR3: CASSASSGANVLTF
size: many; J: TRBJ2-1; V: TRBV5-6; D: -; DNA: TGTGCCAGCAGCCCGACGAGGAGCTCCTACAATGAGCAGTTCTTC; CDR3: CASSPTRSSYNEQFF
size: many; J: TRBJ2-5; V: TRBV9; D: TRBD2; DNA: TGTGCCAGCAGCGCTGGGACTAGCGGGGAAGAGACCCAGTACTTC; CDR3: CASSAGTSGEETQYF
size: few; J: TRBJ2-3; V: TRBV5-1; D: TRBD1; DNA: TGCGCCAGCAGCCCGGACAGGGCCTTCACAGATACGCAGTATTTT; CDR3: CASSPDRAFTDTQYF
size: -; J: TRBJ2-1; V: TRBV24-1; D: -; DNA: TGTGCCACCAGTGATTTGGGGGGTGAGACCTACAATGAGCAGTTCTTC; CDR3: CATSDLGGETYNEQFF
size: -; J: TRBJ1-1; V: TRBV5-8; D: -; DNA: TGTGCCAGCAGCTACCCGACAGAGAACACTGAAGCTTTCTTT; CDR3: CASSYPTENTEAFF
size: -; J: TRBJ1-3; V: TRBV7-9; D: -; DNA: TGTGCCAGCAGCTTAGTCACGGACTCGGCCATATATTTT; CDR3: CASSLVTDSAIYF
size: many; J: TRBJ2-2; V: TRBV2; D: -; DNA: TGTGCCAGCACCCCGGGCCTTGCGAACACCGGGGAGCTGTTTTTT; CDR3: CASTPGLANTGELFF
size: many; J: TRBJ2-1; V: TRBV29-1; D: -; DNA: TGCAGCGTCCGGGACCCCAGCTCCTACAATGAGCAGTTCTTC; CDR3: CSVRDPSSYNEQFF
size: many; J: TRBJ2-2; V: TRBV29-1; D: TRBD2; DNA: TGCAGCGTTGCTAGCGGGAGGGGCACCGGGGAGCTGTTTTTT; CDR3: CSVASGRGTGELFF
size: -; J: TRBJ2-2; V: TRBV20-1; D: TRBD1; DNA: TGCAGTGCTACCAGGGACAGATACACCGGGGAGCTGTTTTTT; CDR3: CSATRDRYTGELFF
size: few; J: TRBJ2-7; V: TRBV9; D: -; DNA: TGTGCCAGCAGCGTAGACCCCAGTACAACCTACGAGCAGTACTTC; CDR3: CASSVDPSTTYEQYF
size: few; J: TRBJ2-1; V: TRBV12-3/TRBV12-4; D: -; DNA: TGTGCCAGCAGTTTGGCCCATAGGGAGAATGAGCAGTTCTTC; CDR3: CASSLAHRENEQFF
size: many; J: TRBJ2-2; V: TRBV4-1; D: -; DNA: TGCGCCAGCAGCCCCCTTGGGGGTGACGACACCGGGGAGCTGTTTTTT; CDR3: CASSPLGGDDTGELFF
size: many; J: TRBJ2-1; V: TRBV4-1; D: TRBD2; DNA: TGCGCCAGCAGTCGAACCCTAGCGGGAGGGCTCAATGAGCAGTTCTTC; CDR3: CASSRTLAGGLNEQFF
size: many; J: TRBJ2-1; V: TRBV12-3/TRBV12-4; D: -; DNA: TGTGCCAGCAGTTTTACCGTGGTCAATGAGCAGTTCTTC; CDR3: CASSFTVVNEQFF
size: many; J: TRBJ1-2; V: TRBV27; D: TRBD1; DNA: TGTGCCAGCAGTCCCGGGACAGGGATCGGCGGCTACACCTTC; CDR3: CASSPGTGIGGYTF
size: few; J: TRBJ2-1; V: TRBV11-2; D: TRBD2; DNA: TGTGCCAGCAGCTGGACTAGCGGGGACTACAATGAGCAGTTCTTC; CDR3: CASSWTSGDYNEQFF
size: many; J: TRBJ2-3; V: TRBV10-2; D: TRBD1; DNA: TGCGCCAGCAGGACAGGGGGAATTGATACGCAGTATTTT; CDR3: CASRTGGIDTQYF
size: -; J: TRBJ1-1; V: TRBV6-5; D: TRBD1; DNA: TGTGCCAGCAGTTACTATCGGGACAGCGGAACCACTGAAGCTTTCTTT; CDR3: CASSYYRDSGTTEAFF
size: many; J: TRBJ2-7; V: TRBV15; D: TRBD2; DNA: TGTGCCACCAGCACCCTAGCGGGAGCTAACGAGCAGTACTTC; CDR3: CATSTLAGANEQYF
size: few; J: TRBJ2-1; V: TRBV9; D: TRBD2; DNA: TGTGCCAGCAGCGTAGAAGCGGGAGTGGTCAATGAGCAGTTCTTC; CDR3: CASSVEAGVVNEQFF
size: few; J: TRBJ2-3; V: TRBV5-1; D: -; DNA: TGCGCCAGCAGCAACTCCAGACAAAACCCCTATTTT; CDR3: CASSNSRQNPYF
size: -; J: TRBJ2-5; V: TRBV2; D: -; DNA: TGTGCCAGCCGCACGGCAGGGACGATTGGAGAGACCCAGTACTTC; CDR3: CASRTAGTIGETQYF
size: few; J: TRBJ2-5; V: TRBV20-1; D: -; DNA: TGCAGTGCTAACCTTGGAGTGGTTGGACAAGAGACCCAGTACTTC; CDR3: CSANLGVVGQETQYF
size: many; J: TRBJ2-1; V: TRBV12-3/TRBV12-4; D: -; DNA: TGTGCCAGCAGTTCCACTACTGAGCAGTTCTTC; CDR3: CASSSTTEQFF
size: many; J: TRBJ2-1; V: TRBV6-2/TRBV6-3; D: -; DNA: TGTGCCAGCAGTTCCGGGACACCGTACAATGAGCAGTTCTTC; CDR3: CASSSGTPYNEQFF
size: many; J: TRBJ2-5; V: TRBV11-2; D: TRBD2; DNA: TGTGCCAGCACCAAAGCGGGAGAGGGTTGGGAGACCCAGTACTTC; CDR3: CASTKAGEGWETQYF
size: many; J: TRBJ2-7; V: TRBV12-3/TRBV12-4; D: TRBD1; DNA: TGTGCCAGCAAGATGAGGACAGGGGTATTCTCCGAGCAGTACTTC; CDR3: CASKMRTGVFSEQYF
size: few; J: TRBJ1-1; V: TRBV3-1; D: -; DNA: TGTGCCAGCAGCCAAGAATTGTTTCGGACTGGCACTGAAGCTTTCTTT; CDR3: CASSQELFRTGTEAFF
size: -; J: TRBJ1-5; V: TRBV6-1; D: TRBD1; DNA: TGTGCCAGCAGCCTAGACAGGGATGAGCAGCCCCAGCATTTT; CDR3: CASSLDRDEQPQHF
size: -; J: TRBJ2-1; V: TRBV25-1; D: TRBD2; DNA: TGTGCCAGCAGTGAATGGGGGCTGGGACTAGCGGGAGGGCTCAATGAGCAGTTCTTC; CDR3: CASSEWGLGLAGGLNEQFF
size: -; J: TRBJ1-1; V: TRBV12-3/TRBV12-4; D: -; DNA: TGTGCCAGCGCTCAGACTGGGGGCACTGAAGCTTTCTTT; CDR3: CASAQTGGTEAFF
size: many; J: TRBJ1-5; V: TRBV12-3/TRBV12-4; D: -; DNA: TGTGCCAGCAACATCGGGGGAGCCAATCAGCCCCAGCATTTT; CDR3: CASNIGGANQPQHF
size: -; J: TRBJ1-6; V: TRBV9; D: -; DNA: TGTGCCAGCAGCGTTTCAGGGGATTCACCCCTCCACTTT; CDR3: CASSVSGDSPLHF
size: -; J: TRBJ2-7; V: TRBV6-2/TRBV6-3; D: TRBD2; DNA: TGTGCCAGCAGGAGACTAGCGGGGGAGCAGTACTTC; CDR3: CASRRLAGEQYF
size: -; J: TRBJ1-2; V: TRBV29-1; D: TRBD1; DNA: TGCAGCGTTGTAGGGACAGGCTCTAGGGGCTACACCTTC; CDR3: CSVVGTGSRGYTF
size: many; J: TRBJ2-7; V: TRBV21-1; D: -; DNA: TGTGCCAGCAGCAAGTGGGACCAGTACGAGCAGTACTTC; CDR3: CASSKWDQYEQYF
size: few; J: TRBJ2-1; V: TRBV20-1; D: TRBD2; DNA: TGCAGTGCTGTGAAATTAGCGGGTGAGCAGTTCTTC; CDR3: CSAVKLAGEQFF
size: many; J: TRBJ2-5; V: TRBV12-3/TRBV12-4; D: TRBD1; DNA: TGTGCCAGCAGTTTGGTCGGGACAGGGGGCCAAGAGACCCAGTACTTC; CDR3: CASSLVGTGGQETQYF
size: few; J: TRBJ2-2; V: TRBV11-2; D: -; DNA: TGTGCCACCACATGGGACCCGGCAGGGGAGCTGTTTTTT; CDR3: CATTWDPAGELFF
size: many; J: TRBJ2-1; V: TRBV12-3/TRBV12-4; D: TRBD2; DNA: TGTGCCAGCAGGGGTAGCGGGACCTCCTACAATGAGCAGTTCTTC; CDR3: CASRGSGTSYNEQFF
size: many; J: TRBJ2-4; V: TRBV6-4; D: TRBD2; DNA: TGTGCCAGCAGTGACGTTGCGGGAGCTCTTCAGTACTTC; CDR3: CASSDVAGALQYF
size: many; J: TRBJ2-1; V: TRBV28; D: -; DNA: TGTGCCAGCTGTCAGGGGCGGGGCGATGAGCAGTTCTTC; CDR3: CASCQGRGDEQFF
size: -; J: TRBJ2-5; V: TRBV5-1; D: -; DNA: TGCGCCAGCACACGATCAGGGGGGATCCAAGAGACCCAGTACTTC; CDR3: CASTRSGGIQETQYF
size: -; J: TRBJ1-2; V: TRBV18; D: -; DNA: TGTGCCAGCTCACCAGCGCAGACGACTAACTATGGCTACACCTTC; CDR3: CASSPAQTTNYGYTF
size: many; J: TRBJ2-6; V: TRBV27; D: TRBD1; DNA: TGTGCCAGCAGTCCCGGGACAGGGTCCTCTGGGGCCAACGTCCTGACTTTC; CDR3: CASSPGTGSSGANVLTF
size: many; J: TRBJ2-7; V: TRBV28; D: -; DNA: TGTGCCAGCACCAGGCCAGGGTCGGTCTACGAGCAGTACTTC; CDR3: CASTRPGSVYEQYF
size: -; J: TRBJ2-7; V: TRBV12-3/TRBV12-4; D: -; DNA: TGTGCCAGCAGTAGGGACGACCGAGGGAGTAGCTACGAGCAGTACTTC; CDR3: CASSRDDRGSSYEQYF
size: many; J: TRBJ2-7; V: TRBV29-1; D: -; DNA: TGCAGCGTAGACCTTTCTACAGTGACCTACGAGCAGTACTTC; CDR3: CSVDLSTVTYEQYF